This TCR beta chain was sequenced in a study of T cells in women clearing cervical HPV infection. Overall study context: Cases: HPV16-related CIN3 or worse on histology, a couple of invasive cancers. Blood came at first lesion visit for cases, post-clearance for controls. For cases, blood was sampled a median around 140 days after lesion detection, interquartile range 90 to 200 days.

immunoSEQ multiplex PCR used an average of around 1,200 ng genomic DNA. Sequencing was performed with immunoSEQ multiplex PCR; in TCRdb, only in-frame clones are kept and a portion is missing. Its table records roughly 30,000 clones. The germline CDR1 and CDR2 sequences are LNHDA and SQIVND (reference sequence). V dropped 3 bases and J dropped 5 bases, with 18 bases sitting between them. CDR3 length: 16 residues. About this clone: With the read ending 3 residues before the CDR3 end, the germline J gene is used to fill in that end.

This TCR came from a woman aged 18 to 75 with a cervical HPV16 infection that either progressed to CIN3+ or cleared (not recorded which). The V gene is TRBV19, the J gene TRBJ2-3; perhaps TRBD1 as D (5 bases). Material: blood buffy coat. This chain's CDR3 is CASSILSRVGVDTQYF. CDR3 DNA, as far as it was read: TGTGCCAGTAGTATTCTGAGCAGGGTTGGAGTAGATACG.